These 10 T cell receptor beta chains were all obtained from the same sample, sequenced in a study of T-cell reconstitution after alpha-beta-depleted transplantation in children. Unique molecular identifiers were incorporated when the TCRbeta library was constructed. One entry per CDR3 protein, called by TCRdb with MiXCR from the PCR reads. The sample lists about 500,000 distinct CDR3 sequences; about 31% were seen once. This material consisted of PBMCs from the stem cell graft donor, taken from the stem cell graft. These receptors all stem from a human donor who donated a stem cell graft to a child with aplastic anemia.

The chain has TRBV6-2 or TRBV6-3 and TRBJ2-7; D is unresolved. The CDR3 length is 15 residues. The germline V and J ends were trimmed by 4 bases and 5 bases, with 18 bases remaining between them. Germline loops: CDR1 MNHEY, CDR2 SVGEGT. CDR3 DNA: TGTGCCAGCAGTTCTCTCGATTGGATACTGGACGAGCAGTACTTC. Translated, it gives CASSSLDWILDEQYF.

This clonotype was detected a few times. This rearrangement joins TRBV20-1 to TRBJ1-2; 8 bases map to TRBD1. CDR1 and CDR2 from the germline V gene are DFQATT and SNEGSKA (reference sequence). V lost 3 bases, J lost 5 bases, and 14 bases stayed unmatched. This CDR3 region has 16 residues. In nucleotides, the CDR3 is TGCAGTGCTAGGCAGTCAGACAGGGGTGATATGTATGGCTACACCTTC. Its translation: CSARQSDRGDMYGYTF.

The V call is TRBV29-1, the J call TRBJ1-1, with D unclear. The CDR3 covers 12 residues. Per germline, CDR1 SQVTM and CDR2 ANQGSEA. Trimming took 7 bases from V and 3 from J, leaving 12 bases between them. The CDR3 DNA reads TGCAGCGCCCAAGGTGGAGACACTGAAGCTTTCTTT. Translation: CSAQGGDTEAFF. Based on the CDR3 plus reference TRBV29-1 and TRBJ1-1, the full variable domain is SAVISQKPSRDICQRGTSLTIQCQVDSQVTMMFWYRQQPGQSLTLIATANQGSEATYESGFVIDKFPISRPNLTFSTLTVSNMSPEDSSIYLCSAQGGDTEAFFGQGTRLTVV.

A few counts support this clonotype. This chain links TRBV11-3 with TRBJ2-7, with D possibly TRBD1 on 6 matching bases. V lost 1 base, J lost 4 bases, and 11 bases lay in between. Germline CDR1 SGHNT, CDR2 YENEEA. This CDR3 spans 14 amino acids. As DNA, the CDR3 is TGTGCCAGCAGCTTAGGCACAGGGAAATACGAGCAGTACTTC. This sequence encodes CASSLGTGKYEQYF. Looking up the rest from reference TRBV11-3 and TRBJ2-7 gives the full variable domain: EAGVVQSPRYKIIEKKQPVAFWCNPISGHNTLYWYLQNLGQGPELLIRYENEEAVDDSQLPKDRFSAERLKGVDSTLKIQPAELGDSAVYLCASSLGTGKYEQYFGPGTRLTVT.

In DNA form, the CDR3 reads TGTGCCAGCAGTTATCCAGGGGTCTATGGCTACACCTTC. Residues: CASSYPGVYGYTF. The rearrangement joins TRBV12-3 or TRBV12-4 to TRBJ1-2; maybe TRBD1 (6 bases). The V end lost 4 bases, the J end lost 4 bases, and 10 bases lay between the germline ends. The CDR3 is 13 amino acids.

V gene TRBV29-1 combines with J gene TRBJ2-7, with 10 nucleotides matching TRBD1. V lost 4 bases, J lost 8 bases, and 14 bases stayed unmatched. The CDR3 contains 15 residues. Germline V gene data show CDR1 as SQVTM and CDR2 as ANQGSEA. CDR3 region: CSVVYAGTGERQQYF. In nucleotides, the CDR3 is TGCAGCGTTGTTTATGCCGGGACAGGGGAGAGGCAGCAGTACTTC.

The rearrangement joins TRBV28 to TRBJ2-3; tentative D call: TRBD2 (5 bases). This CDR3 is built from 16 residues. Trimming left V 4 bases short and J 2 bases short, with 16 bases between. Germline V gives CDR1 MDHEN, CDR2 SYDVKM. CDR3 in amino acids: CASSSPRLAITDTQYF. The CDR3 region has the DNA TGTGCCAGCAGTTCCCCCAGGCTAGCCATCACAGATACGCAGTATTTT.

The chain is built from TRBV18 and TRBJ2-7; D is undetermined. The CDR3 is 12 amino acids. Between the trimmed V and J ends, which lost 3 bases and 7 bases, there was a span of 10 bases. Germline CDR1 reads KGHSH; CDR2 reads LQKENI. The CDR3 here is CASSPQGGEQYF. The CDR3 nucleotides are TGTGCCAGCTCACCTCAAGGTGGGGAGCAGTACTTC.

This sequence joins TRBV5-1 and TRBJ1-2, with 7 bases aligning to TRBD1. This CDR3 region has 14 residues. Germline trimming cut 7 bases from V and 3 bases from J; bases unmatched to any gene: 9. Germline values: CDR1 SGHRS, CDR2 YFSETQ. The CDR3 is CASQPGGPDYGYTF. The CDR3 DNA follows: TGCGCCAGCCAGCCAGGGGGTCCAGACTATGGCTACACCTTC.

This chain uses TRBV12-3 or TRBV12-4 with TRBJ2-1; TRBD2 aligns across 8 bases. The CDR3 length is 18 residues. V dropped 5 bases and J dropped 0; count of bases not matched to a gene: 12. CDR3 coding DNA: TGTGCCAGCAGTCTTCCCCTCGGACTAGCTGGCTCCTACAATGAGCAGTTCTTC. Residues: CASSLPLGLAGSYNEQFF.